One sample yielded the 25 T cell receptor beta chains listed below, sequenced in a study of blood T cell repertoires in COVID-19. Sequencing was performed with immunoSEQ multiplex PCR; in TCRdb, only in-frame clones are kept and a portion is missing. The sample yields a few hundred thousand clones, 70% to 90% seen once. The sequenced sample was PBMCs or T cells enriched from blood (not recorded which). These receptors all come from a woman under 30 who had recovered from COVID-19.

This clone has just one count. The V call is TRBV21-1, the J call TRBJ2-5; the D call TRBD1 from the table was never checked on the DNA. TRBV21-1 is termed a pseudogene. This CDR3 comprises 18 residues. The CDR3 region has the DNA TGTGCCAGCAGCAAAAAAATGATCGCTGGGACCCCTGAGGGGGCCCAGTACTTC. This sequence encodes CASSKKMIAGTPEGAQYF.

V and J are TRBV10-3 and TRBJ1-1, with D possibly TRBD1 on 5 matching bases. The CDR3 runs to 15 residues. Trimming took 0 bases from V and 1 from J, leaving 9 bases between them. Per the germline V gene, CDR1 is ENHRY and CDR2 is SYGVKD. The CDR3 bases are TGTGCCATCAGTGAGTCGGGGGGGACGAACACTGAAGCTTTCTTT. Protein sequence: CAISESGGTNTEAFF.

The rearrangement uses TRBV18 and TRBJ2-3, with D possibly being TRBD1 (6 bases). Trimming took 7 bases from V and 1 from J, leaving 9 bases between them. Germline CDR1 reads KGHSH; CDR2 reads LQKENI. This CDR3 contains 13 residues. The CDR3 DNA reads as TGTGCCAGCTACAGGGTAGGCACAGATACGCAGTATTTT. Its protein product is CASYRVGTDTQYF. Using reference TRBV18 and TRBJ2-3 for the parts outside the CDR3, the full variable domain is NAGVMQNPRHLVRRRGQEARLRCSPMKGHSHVYWYRQLPEEGLKFMVYLQKENIIDESGMPKERFSAEFPKEGPSILRIQQVVRGDSAAYFCASYRVGTDTQYFGPGTRLTVL.

This sequence joins TRBV10-3 and TRBJ2-3, with D unclear. Between the trimmed V and J ends, which lost 6 bases and 0 bases, there was a span of 13 bases. This CDR3 contains 15 residues. CDR1 and CDR2 (germline): ENHRY, SYGVKD. The CDR3 coding sequence is TGTGCCATCAGCCTGGCAGGCGCCAGCACAGATACGCAGTATTTT. This codes for CAISLAGASTDTQYF.

The chain employs TRBV5-1 and TRBJ1-2; D gene uncertain. The CDR3 length is 14 residues. Trimming left V 4 bases short and J 2 bases short, with 12 bases between. Germline V gives CDR1 SGHRS, CDR2 YFSETQ. This chain's CDR3 is CASSPWTGNYGYTF. CDR3 nucleotides: TGCGCCAGCAGCCCCTGGACGGGGAACTATGGCTACACCTTC.

This rearrangement joins TRBV7-7 to TRBJ2-5; D might be TRBD2 (5 bases). With 2 bases removed from V and 5 bases from J, the gap between germline ends came to 21 bases. The CDR3 runs to 17 residues. Germline V CDR1 and CDR2: SSHAT, FNYEAQ (reference sequence). The CDR3 sequence is CASSLIPRMAGGETQYF. The CDR3 bases are TGTGCCAGCAGCTTAATCCCCCGAATGGCGGGCGGGGAGACCCAGTACTTC. Full variable domain (rest looked up from reference TRBV7-7 and TRBJ2-5): GAGVSQSPRYKVTKRGQDVTLRCDPISSHATLYWYQQALGQGPEFLTYFNYEAQPDKSGLPSDRFSAERPEGSISTLTIQRTEQRDSAMYRCASSLIPRMAGGETQYFGPGTRLLVL.

The chain links TRBV19 to TRBJ1-6; D unclear. Germline CDR1 reads LNHDA; CDR2 reads SQIVND (reference sequence). V was pared by 5 bases and J by 7 bases, with 12 bases between. The CDR3 covers 14 residues. DNA of the CDR3: TGTGCCAGTAGTCAGGAGGGATACAATTCACCCCTCCACTTT. It specifies CASSQEGYNSPLHF.

This sequence joins TRBV19 and TRBJ2-5; 7 positions agree with TRBD1. Germline CDR1 and CDR2: LNHDA and SQIVND (reference sequence). CDR3 length: 15 amino acids. With 3 bases clipped from V and 3 bases from J, the junction kept 7 bases outside the gene matches. In DNA, the CDR3 is TGTGCCAGTAGTATCGGACAGGTCCTTGAAGAGACCCAGTACTTC. It specifies CASSIGQVLEETQYF.

The J gene is TRBJ1-2, the V gene TRBV6-5, with unresolved D. The CDR3 covers 15 residues. Deletions cut 5 bases from V and 1 base from J, with 14 bases between. CDR1 is MNHEY, CDR2 SVGAGI, per germline. CDR3 bases: TGTGCCAGCAGTCCCTTTGAGTCTCTTAACTATGGCTACACCTTC. This translates into CASSPFESLNYGYTF.

The rearrangement links TRBV19 to TRBJ1-2, with no clear D. The CDR3 is made up of 15 amino acids. V lost 4 bases and J 5 bases, leaving 17 bases between the germline ends. Germline V lookup: CDR1 LNHDA, CDR2 SQIVND (reference sequence). The CDR3 DNA reads as TGTGCCAGTAGTAGATCCCAGAGCGTCCTATATGGCTACACCTTC. Its protein product is CASSRSQSVLYGYTF.

This rearrangement joins TRBV10-3 to TRBJ1-1, with 7 nucleotides matching TRBD1. Per the germline V gene, CDR1 is ENHRY and CDR2 is SYGVKD. The V segment lost 3 bases and the J segment 2 bases; nucleotides outside the gene matches: 3. This CDR3 is 14 amino acids long. CDR3 sequence: CAISENRGNTEAFF. In DNA, the CDR3 is TGTGCCATCAGTGAAAACAGGGGTAACACTGAAGCTTTCTTT.

Only one count was recorded for this clone. The chain has TRBV5-1 and TRBJ1-1; 8 nucleotides agree with TRBD1. CDR1 SGHRS and CDR2 YFSETQ come from the germline V gene. The CDR3 sequence is 14 residues long. V dropped 0 bases and J dropped 4; count of bases not matched to a gene: 2. The CDR3 reads CASSLGTGSTEAFF. CDR3 DNA: TGCGCCAGCAGCTTGGGGACAGGGAGCACTGAAGCTTTCTTT.

The chain has TRBV9 and TRBJ2-7, with 8 bases identical to TRBD2. Per the germline V gene, CDR1 is SGDLS and CDR2 is YYNGEE. J lost 2 bases, V lost 4 bases, and 8 bases had no gene match. CDR3 size: 15 residues. CDR3 bases: TGTGCCAGCAGCCCTAGAGAGCGGGAGACCTACGAGCAGTACTTC. Translation gives CASSPRERETYEQYF. Looking up the rest from reference TRBV9 and TRBJ2-7 gives the full variable domain: DSGVTQTPKHLITATGQRVTLRCSPRSGDLSVYWYQQSLDQGLQFLIQYYNGEERAKGNILERFSAQQFPDLHSELNLSSLELGDSALYFCASSPRERETYEQYFGPGTRLTVT.

This chain joins TRBV11-3 and TRBJ2-3; 8 positions agree with TRBD2. The CDR3 totals 18 residues. Germline CDR1 and CDR2: SGHNT and YENEEA. Trimming at V came to 1 base and at J to 4 bases, leaving 13 bases not matched to a gene. This chain's CDR3 is CASSLGVSSGSSADTQYF. The CDR3 DNA follows: TGTGCCAGCAGCTTAGGGGTGAGCAGCGGGAGCAGTGCAGATACGCAGTATTTT.

The chain combines TRBV25-1 with TRBJ1-1; 9 nucleotides align to TRBD1. Germline CDR1 MGHDK, CDR2 SYGVNS. Trimming cost V 1 base and J 6 bases; bases outside gene matches: 3. The CDR3 loop spans 14 amino acids. Here the CDR3 DNA reads TGTGCCAGCAGTGAATGGGGGACAGGGCCTGAAGCTTTCTTT. This sequence encodes CASSEWGTGPEAFF.

V usage is TRBV13 and J usage is TRBJ1-1; 12 bases are shared with TRBD1. Germline V lookup: CDR1 PRHDT, CDR2 FYEKMQ (reference sequence). The CDR3 contains 16 residues. The V and J ends lost 5 bases and 1 base, in that order; junction bases with no gene match: 5. CDR3 sequence: CASSPGTGGQNTEAFF. CDR3 sequence (DNA): TGTGCCAGCAGCCCCGGGACAGGGGGCCAGAACACTGAAGCTTTCTTT.

The rearrangement links TRBV9 to TRBJ2-1, with TRBD2 matching 14 bases. This CDR3 has 17 residues. Germline V gives CDR1 SGDLS, CDR2 YYNGEE. V gave up 0 bases and J gave up 8 bases; unmatched junction bases: 7. The CDR3 nucleotides are TGTGCCAGCAGCGTAGGACTAGCGGGGGGGCGATATTATGAGCAGTTCTTC. Translated: CASSVGLAGGRYYEQFF.

V is TRBV7-9 and J is TRBJ1-2; a weak D match, TRBD1 (5 bases). Trimming shortened V by 9 bases and J by 0 bases, and 11 bases separated the two germline ends. CDR3 length equals 13 residues. Germline-derived CDR1 and CDR2 are SEHNR and FQNEAQ (reference sequence). The CDR3 here is CASTGLTNYGYTF. CDR3 nucleotide sequence: TGTGCCAGTACGGGACTAACTAACTATGGCTACACCTTC.

V usage is TRBV9 and J usage is TRBJ1-1; D is possibly TRBD1 (6 bases). From germline, CDR1 is SGDLS and CDR2 YYNGEE. Trimming removed 3 bases from V and 8 bases from J, with 14 bases in between. The CDR3 sequence is 13 residues long. In nucleotides, the CDR3 is TGTGCCAGCAGCGACGGGCCAACAGGGGAAGCTTTCTTT. Protein product: CASSDGPTGEAFF.

The chain employs TRBV5-4 and TRBJ1-1; a weak D match, TRBD1 (6 bases). Trimming cost V 2 bases and J 5 bases, with 16 bases left between them. CDR1 and CDR2 from the germline V gene are SGHNT and YYREEE (reference sequence). This CDR3 has 15 amino acids. CDR3 sequence: CASSFRDTRRTEAFF. The CDR3 region has the DNA TGTGCCAGCAGCTTCCGGGACACGCGACGGACTGAAGCTTTCTTT.

The genes are TRBV27 and TRBJ2-5; D unclear. This CDR3 contains 16 residues. Germline V gene data show CDR1 as MNHEY and CDR2 as SMNVEV (reference sequence). Trimming stripped 3 bases from V and 5 bases from J, with 19 bases between. CDR3 loop: CASSFVVPAIGETQYF. The CDR3 DNA reads as TGTGCCAGCAGTTTCGTCGTGCCCGCAATCGGTGAGACCCAGTACTTC.

The chain carries TRBV28 and TRBJ1-2; 7 positions agree with TRBD1. This CDR3 is 15 amino acids long. Germline CDR1 MDHEN, CDR2 SYDVKM. V dropped 5 bases and J dropped 5; count of bases not matched to a gene: 11. This chain's CDR3 is CASSLGGTVGYGYTF. The CDR3 DNA sequence: TGTGCCAGCAGTCTGGGTGGGACAGTTGGATATGGCTACACCTTC.

The J gene is TRBJ2-7, the V gene TRBV30, with 7 bases fitting TRBD2. CDR1 and CDR2 from the germline V gene are GTSNPN and SVGIG (reference sequence). The V gene end was trimmed by 2 bases and the J gene end by 2 bases; junction bases not matched to a gene: 6. The length of the CDR3 is 14 residues. The DNA of the CDR3 is TGTGCCTGGAGTATAGCTAGCGGTACCTACGAGCAGTACTTC. Protein product: CAWSIASGTYEQYF.

This sequence joins TRBV6-6 and TRBJ1-2; no definite D call. CDR3 length equals 13 residues. The V gene's germline CDR1 is MNHNY and CDR2 SVGAGI (reference sequence). CDR3 amino acids: CRSGREPYYGYTF. The DNA for the CDR3 is TGTAGAAGTGGGCGGGAACCATACTATGGCTACACCTTC.

The genes are TRBV5-1 and TRBJ2-3; 9 bases agree with TRBD1. This CDR3 is built from 15 residues. The germline CDR1 and CDR2 sequences are SGHRS and YFSETQ. Losses at the gene ends were 0 bases for V and 4 bases for J; bases not matched to a gene: 3. This chain's CDR3 is CASSLGTGASDTQYF. DNA of the CDR3: TGCGCCAGCAGCTTGGGGACAGGGGCCTCAGATACGCAGTATTTT.